The following is a T cell receptor beta chain sequence with its context. This sample was included in a study of CD8+CD57+ T cells in acquired aplastic anemia. The CDR3 has 16 amino acids. Germline CDR1 reads LGHNA; CDR2 reads YNFKEQ. Deletions cut 5 bases from V and 4 bases from J, with 19 bases between. Investigators profiled TCR beta VDJ and CDR3 from genomic DNA template. Each CDR3 protein gets one entry after TCRdb re-called the reads with MiXCR. The sample yields 200,000 to 250,000 distinct CDR3 sequences, about 37% seen once. Sequenced: sorted CD4+, CD8+, or CD8+CD57+ T cells (not recorded which) from PBMCs. The chain combines TRBV4-2 with TRBJ2-3; tentative D call: TRBD2 (7 bases). The TCR originated in a human donor in good health, serving as a control. In nucleotides, the CDR3 is TGTGCCAGCAGCAAAGTTTCGGGGGGCGGCCCAGATACGCAGTATTTT. This sequence encodes CASSKVSGGGPDTQYF.